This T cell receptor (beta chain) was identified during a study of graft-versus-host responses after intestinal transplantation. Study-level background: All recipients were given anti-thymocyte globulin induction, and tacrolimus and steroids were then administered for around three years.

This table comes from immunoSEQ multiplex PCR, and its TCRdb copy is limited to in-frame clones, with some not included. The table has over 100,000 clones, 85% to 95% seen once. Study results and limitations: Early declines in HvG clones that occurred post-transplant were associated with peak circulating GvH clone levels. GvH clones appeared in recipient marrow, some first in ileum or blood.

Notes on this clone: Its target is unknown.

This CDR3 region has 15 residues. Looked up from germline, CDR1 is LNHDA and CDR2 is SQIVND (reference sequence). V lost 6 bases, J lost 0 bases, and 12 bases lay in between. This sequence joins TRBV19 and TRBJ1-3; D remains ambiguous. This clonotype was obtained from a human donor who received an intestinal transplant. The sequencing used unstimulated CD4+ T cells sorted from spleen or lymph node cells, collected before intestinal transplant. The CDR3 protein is CASSPTASSGNTIYF. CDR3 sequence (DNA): TGTGCCAGTAGCCCGACGGCGAGCTCTGGAAACACCATATATTTT.